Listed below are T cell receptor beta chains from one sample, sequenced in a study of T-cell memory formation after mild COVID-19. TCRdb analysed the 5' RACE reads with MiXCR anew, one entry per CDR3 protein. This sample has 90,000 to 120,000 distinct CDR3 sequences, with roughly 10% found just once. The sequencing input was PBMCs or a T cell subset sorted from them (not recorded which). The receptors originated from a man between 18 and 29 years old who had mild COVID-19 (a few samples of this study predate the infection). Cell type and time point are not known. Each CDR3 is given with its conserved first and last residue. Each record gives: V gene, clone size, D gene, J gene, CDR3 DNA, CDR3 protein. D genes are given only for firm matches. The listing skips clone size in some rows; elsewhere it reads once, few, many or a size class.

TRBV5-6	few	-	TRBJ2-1	TGTGCCAGCAGCCTTGATTGGGAAAGGTTCAATGAGCAGTTCTTC	CASSLDWERFNEQFF
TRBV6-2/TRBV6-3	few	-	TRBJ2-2	TGTGCCAGCAGTTACTTTATCCGGAGGAACACCGGGGAGCTGTTTTTT	CASSYFIRRNTGELFF
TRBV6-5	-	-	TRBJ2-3	TGTGCCAGCAGCCCGCTAGCTGAAGATACGCAGTATTTT	CASSPLAEDTQYF
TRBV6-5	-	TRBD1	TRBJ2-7	TGTGCCAGCAGTTACACAGGGACAGGGCGGCAGTACTTC	CASSYTGTGRQYF
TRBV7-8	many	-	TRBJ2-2	TGTGCCAGCAGCTTGGGGGCCGGGGAGCTGTTTTTT	CASSLGAGELFF
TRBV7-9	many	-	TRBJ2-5	TGTGCCAGCAGCCTCCCCAAGCAAGTTCAAGAGACCCAGTACTTC	CASSLPKQVQETQYF
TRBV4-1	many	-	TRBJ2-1	TGCGCCAGCGGGGACAATGAGCAGTTCTTC	CASGDNEQFF
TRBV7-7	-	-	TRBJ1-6	TGTGCCAGCAGCTTAGTAGGCGTCCATGATTCACCCCTCCACTTT	CASSLVGVHDSPLHF
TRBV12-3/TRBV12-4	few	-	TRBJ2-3	TGTGCCAGCAGTTGGGGGGAGCGGATAGATACGCAGTATTTT	CASSWGERIDTQYF
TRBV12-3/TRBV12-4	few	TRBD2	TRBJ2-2	TGTGCCAGCAGTTTCCCAACTAGCGGGCTGAACACCGGGGAGCTGTTTTTT	CASSFPTSGLNTGELFF
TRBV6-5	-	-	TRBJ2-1	TGTGCCAGCAGTTACAGGGGGGACACCTACACTGAGCAGTTCTTC	CASSYRGDTYTEQFF
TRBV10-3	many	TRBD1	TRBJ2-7	TGTGCCATCAGGTTATCCGGGACAGGGGCGTCCTACGAGCAGTACTTC	CAIRLSGTGASYEQYF
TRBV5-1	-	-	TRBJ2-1	TGCGCCAGCAGCTTGGACCAGGGGGGCTCCTACAATGAGCAGTTCTTC	CASSLDQGGSYNEQFF
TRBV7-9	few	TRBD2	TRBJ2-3	TGTGCCAGCAAGACTAGCGGCACAGATACGCAGTATTTT	CASKTSGTDTQYF
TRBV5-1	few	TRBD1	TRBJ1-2	TGCGCCAGCAGCTGGAGACAGGGAGGGCACTATGGCTACACCTTC	CASSWRQGGHYGYTF
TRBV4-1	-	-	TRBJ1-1	TGCGCCAGCAGCCAAGATCGGAGTAGAGGGCCGAACACTGAAGCTTTCTTT	CASSQDRSRGPNTEAFF
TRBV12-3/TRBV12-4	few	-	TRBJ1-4	TGTGCCAGCCGCCATGGCCAGGGTGAAAAACTGTTTTTT	CASRHGQGEKLFF
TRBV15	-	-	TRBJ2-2	TGTGCCACCAGCACAGGGCTGGACGGGGAGCTGTTTTTT	CATSTGLDGELFF
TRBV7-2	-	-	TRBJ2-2	TGTGCCAGCAGCCTTGGATGGGTCGGGGAGCTGTTTTTT	CASSLGWVGELFF
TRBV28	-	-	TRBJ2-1	TGTGCCAGCAGTTTATTGGGCGGTGAGCAGTTCTTC	CASSLLGGEQFF
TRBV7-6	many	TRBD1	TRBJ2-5	TGTGCCAGCACGAACCGGGACAGGGACGAGACCCAGTACTTC	CASTNRDRDETQYF
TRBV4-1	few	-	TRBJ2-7	TGCGCCAGCAGCGAAGGGACTGCCCACGAGCAGTACTTC	CASSEGTAHEQYF
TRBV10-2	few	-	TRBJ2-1	TGCGCCAGCAGTGAGGGGGGGCCGACTTTTAATGAGCAGTTCTTC	CASSEGGPTFNEQFF
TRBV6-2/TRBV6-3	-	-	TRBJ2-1	TGTGCCAGCAGTTACCGTGGGACCAGCCTCTACAATGAGCAGTTCTTC	CASSYRGTSLYNEQFF
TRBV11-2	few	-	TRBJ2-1	TGTGCCAGCACTCCGGGACATAGCTCCTACAATGAGCAGTTCTTC	CASTPGHSSYNEQFF
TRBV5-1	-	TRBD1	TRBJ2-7	TGCGCCAGCAGCCCCGGGACAGGGGACGAGCACTACTTC	CASSPGTGDEHYF
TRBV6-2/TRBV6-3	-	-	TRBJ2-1	TGTGCCAGCAGTTACTTATTCAGGGGCGGTGAGCAGTTCTTC	CASSYLFRGGEQFF
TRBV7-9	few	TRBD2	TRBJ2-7	TGTGCCAGCAGGTCTAGCGGGGGCGACGAGCAGTACTTC	CASRSSGGDEQYF
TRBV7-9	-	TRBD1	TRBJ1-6	TGTGCCAGCAGCTCGCAGGGGGGGGGTGATTCACCCCTCCACTTT	CASSSQGGGDSPLHF
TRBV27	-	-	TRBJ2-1	TGTGCCAGCAGACTAGGGGGTTTCTCCTACAATGAGCAGTTCTTC	CASRLGGFSYNEQFF
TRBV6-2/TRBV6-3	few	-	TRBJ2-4	TGTGCCAGCAGTTATACGGTTCCGGGGGCTAGAAACATTCAGTACTTC	CASSYTVPGARNIQYF
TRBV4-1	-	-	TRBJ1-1	TGCGCCAGCAGCGCCACTCCATTGGGAAGCACTGAAGCTTTCTTT	CASSATPLGSTEAFF
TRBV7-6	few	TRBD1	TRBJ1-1	TGTGCCAGCAGCTGGGACAGGGGGTTCGACACTGAAGCTTTCTTT	CASSWDRGFDTEAFF